This T cell receptor (beta chain) was observed in a study of cytomegalovirus exposure and HLA in healthy donors. Background on the study: Clustering assigned roughly 81% of the approximately 390 genotyped donors to the Caucasian-associated ancestry cluster. Overall study findings and caveats: Altogether, some 170 TCR beta chains were recorded as cytomegalovirus-associated. Analysis was performed later, and it showed HLA-associated TCR beta chains to be more clonally expanded than equally common others.

In the PCR, 60 Vbeta and 13 Jbeta primers were used. The authors' processing: Later work found approximately 80 million unique TCR beta chains, with approximately 12 million shared. Assay: immunoSEQ multiplex PCR; the TCRdb copy retains only in-frame clones and omits some. The V and J calls and clone size are taken from that table; D and trimming were inferred from the DNA. The sample has some 76,000 clones. The CDR3 is 14 residues long. Trimming pared 7 bases from V and 0 bases from J, leaving 10 bases between. Germline-derived CDR1 and CDR2 are MDHEN and SYDVKM. On this clone itself: No antigen is known for it.

The V call is TRBV28, the J call TRBJ1-5; the D is unclear. The sequencing sample was made of PBMCs. The receptor comes from a female donor in good health and CMV-seropositive. CDR3 residues: CASIGPASNQPQHF. DNA of the CDR3: TGTGCCAGCATTGGCCCCGCTAGCAATCAGCCCCAGCATTTT.